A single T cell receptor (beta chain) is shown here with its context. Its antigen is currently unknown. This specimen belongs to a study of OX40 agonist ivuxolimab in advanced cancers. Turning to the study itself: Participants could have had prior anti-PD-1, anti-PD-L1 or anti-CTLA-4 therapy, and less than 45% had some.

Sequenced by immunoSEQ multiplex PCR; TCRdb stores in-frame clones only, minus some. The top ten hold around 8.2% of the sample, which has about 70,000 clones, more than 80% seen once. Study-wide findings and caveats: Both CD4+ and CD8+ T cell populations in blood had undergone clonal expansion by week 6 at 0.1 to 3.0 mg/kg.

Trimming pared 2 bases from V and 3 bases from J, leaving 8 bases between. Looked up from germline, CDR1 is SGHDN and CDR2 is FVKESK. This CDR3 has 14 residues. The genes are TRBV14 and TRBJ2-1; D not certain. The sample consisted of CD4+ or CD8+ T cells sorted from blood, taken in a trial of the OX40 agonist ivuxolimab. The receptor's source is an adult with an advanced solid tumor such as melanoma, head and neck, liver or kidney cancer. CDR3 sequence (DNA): TGTGCCAGCAGCCAAACAAGTTTCTACAATGAGCAGTTCTTC. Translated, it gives CASSQTSFYNEQFF. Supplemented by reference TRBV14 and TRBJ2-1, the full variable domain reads EAGVTQFPSHSVIEKGQTVTLRCDPISGHDNLYWYRRVMGKEIKFLLHFVKESKQDESGMPNNRFLAERTGGTYSTLKVQPAELEDSGVYFCASSQTSFYNEQFFGPGTRLTVL.